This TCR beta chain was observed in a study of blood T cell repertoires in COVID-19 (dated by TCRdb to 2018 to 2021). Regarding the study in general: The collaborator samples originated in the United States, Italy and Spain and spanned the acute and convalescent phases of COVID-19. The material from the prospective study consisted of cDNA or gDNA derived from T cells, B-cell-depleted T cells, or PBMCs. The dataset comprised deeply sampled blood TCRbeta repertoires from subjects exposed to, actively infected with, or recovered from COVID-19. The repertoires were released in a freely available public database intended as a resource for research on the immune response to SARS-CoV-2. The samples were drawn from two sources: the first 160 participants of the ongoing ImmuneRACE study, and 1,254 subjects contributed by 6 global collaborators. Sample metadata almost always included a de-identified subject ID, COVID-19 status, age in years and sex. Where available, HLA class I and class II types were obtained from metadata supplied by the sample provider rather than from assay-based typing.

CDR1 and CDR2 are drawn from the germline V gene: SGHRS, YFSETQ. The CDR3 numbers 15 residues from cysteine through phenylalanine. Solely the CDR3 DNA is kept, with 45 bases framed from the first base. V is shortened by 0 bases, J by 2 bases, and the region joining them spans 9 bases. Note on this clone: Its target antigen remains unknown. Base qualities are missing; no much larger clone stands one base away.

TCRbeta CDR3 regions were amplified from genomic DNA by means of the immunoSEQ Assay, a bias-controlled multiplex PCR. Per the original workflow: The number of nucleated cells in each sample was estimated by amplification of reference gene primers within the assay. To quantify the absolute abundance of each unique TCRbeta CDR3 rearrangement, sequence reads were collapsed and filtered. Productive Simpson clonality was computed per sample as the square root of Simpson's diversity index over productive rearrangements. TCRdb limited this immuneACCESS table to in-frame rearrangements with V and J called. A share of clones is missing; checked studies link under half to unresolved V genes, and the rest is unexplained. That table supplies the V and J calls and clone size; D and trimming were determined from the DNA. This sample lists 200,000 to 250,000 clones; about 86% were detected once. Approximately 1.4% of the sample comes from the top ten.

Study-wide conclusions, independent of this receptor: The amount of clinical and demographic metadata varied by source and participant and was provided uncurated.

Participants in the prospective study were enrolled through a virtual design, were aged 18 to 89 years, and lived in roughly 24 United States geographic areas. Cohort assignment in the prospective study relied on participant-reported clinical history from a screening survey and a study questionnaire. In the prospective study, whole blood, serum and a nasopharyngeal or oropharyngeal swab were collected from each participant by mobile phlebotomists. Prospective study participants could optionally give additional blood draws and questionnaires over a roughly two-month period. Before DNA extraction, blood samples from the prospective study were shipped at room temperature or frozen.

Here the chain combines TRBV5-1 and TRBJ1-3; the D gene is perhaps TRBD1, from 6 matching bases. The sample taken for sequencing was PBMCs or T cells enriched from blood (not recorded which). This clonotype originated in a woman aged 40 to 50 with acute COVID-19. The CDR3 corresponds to CASSLGRQAGNTIYF. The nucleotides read TGCGCCAGCAGCTTGGGACGACAGGCTGGAAACACCATATATTTT.